These 28 T cell receptor beta chains share one sample of origin, sequenced in a study of shared clonotypes between healthy human individuals. Only in-frame clones appear in the TCRdb table, and some are missing; sequencing was by immunoSEQ multiplex PCR. Seen here are roughly 1,500,000 clones, 98% to 99% observed once, and the top ten hold approximately 0.4%. Sequencing was performed on naive CD4+ T cells sorted from blood. Subset reported: CD45RA+ positively selected. Receptors were obtained from a man younger than 40 in good health.

This clone has a single count. J is TRBJ2-5 and V is TRBV5-1; possibly TRBD2 for D (5 bases). Between the trimmed V and J ends, which lost 4 bases and 7 bases, there was a span of 17 bases. The germline V gene encodes CDR1 SGHRS and CDR2 YFSETQ. This CDR3 contains 14 residues. The CDR3 DNA follows: TGCGCCAGCAGCCGCGAGGGCCATAGTGGGACCCAGTACTTC. This gives the protein CASSREGHSGTQYF.

V and J are TRBV28 and TRBJ2-7, with TRBD1 matching over 7 bases. This CDR3 is built from 14 residues. V dropped 5 bases and J dropped 2; count of bases not matched to a gene: 6. Germline loops: CDR1 MDHEN, CDR2 SYDVKM. CDR3 in DNA: TGTGCCAGCAGTAAATGGACAGGCCCCTACGAGCAGTACTTC. This translates into CASSKWTGPYEQYF.

This clone showed up just once. The genes are TRBV7-9 and TRBJ2-1, with 10 positions matching TRBD2. The germline V gene encodes CDR1 SEHNR and CDR2 FQNEAQ (reference sequence). V lost 6 bases, J lost 12 bases, and 17 bases stayed unmatched. The CDR3 is made up of 16 amino acids. CDR3 protein: CASSILTGLAFHGQFF. In DNA, the CDR3 is TGTGCCAGCAGTATTTTGACGGGACTAGCGTTTCATGGGCAGTTCTTC.

The gene calls are TRBV7-9 and TRBJ2-5; 10 bases align to TRBD1. J was trimmed by 2 bases and V by 5 bases; bases with no gene match: 11. There are 17 residues in the CDR3. The germline V gene has CDR1 SEHNR and CDR2 FQNEAQ (reference sequence). The CDR3 DNA is TGTGCCAGCAGCCATGGGGGGACAGGGGCCCGGCAAGAGACCCAGTACTTC. Its protein product is CASSHGGTGARQETQYF.

The count of this clone is one. The chain has TRBV5-1 and TRBJ2-5; 7 bases are shared with TRBD2. Germline V lookup: CDR1 SGHRS, CDR2 YFSETQ. V lost 4 bases to trimming and J lost 2 bases; unmatched junction nucleotides: 2. The length of the CDR3 is 13 residues. This chain's CDR3 is CASSAGAQETQYF. In DNA, the CDR3 is TGCGCCAGCAGCGCGGGAGCGCAAGAGACCCAGTACTTC. The entire variable domain, with the rest obtained from reference TRBV5-1 and TRBJ2-5, is as follows: KAGVTQTPRYLIKTRGQQVTLSCSPISGHRSVSWYQQTPGQGLQFLFEYFSETQRNKGNFPGRFSGRQFSNSRSEMNVSTLELGDSALYLCASSAGAQETQYFGPGTRLLVL.

The rearrangement links TRBV14 to TRBJ2-7; D may match TRBD1 or TRBD2 (5 bases each). Germline V gene sequence: CDR1 SGHDN, CDR2 FVKESK. The CDR3 spans 13 residues. V was trimmed by 2 bases and J by 4 bases, leaving 9 bases between them. The CDR3 protein is CASSQPGRYEQYF. CDR3 coding DNA: TGTGCCAGCAGCCAACCGGGACGGTACGAGCAGTACTTC.

J is TRBJ1-5 and V is TRBV28; 7 nucleotides agree with TRBD1. V shed 6 bases and J 4 bases; nucleotides not matched to a gene: 6. The CDR3 loop spans 14 amino acids. Germline CDR1 reads MDHEN; CDR2 reads SYDVKM. In DNA form, the CDR3 reads TGTGCCAGCAGGGGGGGACAGCAAAATCAGCCCCAGCATTTT. Protein product: CASRGGQQNQPQHF.

The rearrangement joins TRBV2 to TRBJ1-2, with D possibly matching TRBD1 (6 bases). The V and J ends lost 6 bases and 2 bases respectively, with 13 bases between them. This CDR3 has 14 residues. CDR1 and CDR2 (germline): SNHLY, FYNNEI. The CDR3 loop reads CASSPWTVNYGYTF. As DNA, the CDR3 is TGTGCCAGCAGCCCGTGGACAGTGAACTATGGCTACACCTTC.

On this clone: This specimen includes other DNA sequences encoding the same CDR3. The chain employs TRBV30 and TRBJ1-5; no reliable D call. Between the trimmed V and J ends, which lost 0 bases and 2 bases, there was a span of 8 bases. Per germline, CDR1 GTSNPN and CDR2 SVGIG (reference sequence). This CDR3 comprises 14 residues. In DNA form, the CDR3 reads TGTGCCTGGAGTGTCCGACAAGGCAATCAGCCCCAGCATTTT. It is translated as CAWSVRQGNQPQHF.

V gene TRBV9 combines with J gene TRBJ1-3; D may be TRBD1 (5 bases). This CDR3 comprises 15 residues. The V end lost 4 bases, the J end lost 4 bases, and 15 bases lay between the germline ends. Germline CDR1 SGDLS, CDR2 YYNGEE. In DNA, the CDR3 is TGTGCCAGCAGCTCGGCGAAGGGGTCCGGAAACACCATATATTTT. Encoded protein: CASSSAKGSGNTIYF.

The chain carries TRBV18 and TRBJ2-7; 9 bases line up with TRBD1. V lost 6 bases and J lost 4; bases outside the gene matches: 13. CDR1 KGHSH and CDR2 LQKENI come from the germline V gene. The CDR3 contains 16 residues. The CDR3 spells CASSPVMGTGNYEQYF. The CDR3 bases are TGTGCCAGCTCTCCGGTAATGGGGACAGGGAATTACGAGCAGTACTTC.

About this clone itself: Other DNA sequences of this sample code for an identical CDR3. The rearrangement links TRBV5-4 to TRBJ2-3; possibly TRBD1 for D (5 bases). The ends were cut back, 0 bases at V and 6 bases at J, with 11 bases in the middle. The CDR3 is made up of 14 amino acids. Per germline, CDR1 SGHNT and CDR2 YYREEE (reference sequence). DNA of the CDR3: TGTGCCAGCAGCTTGGCAGGGCTCGGGGATACGCAGTATTTT. As protein: CASSLAGLGDTQYF.

The J gene is TRBJ2-1, the V gene TRBV4-3; 8 nucleotides match TRBD2. Trimming took 4 bases from V and 9 from J; bases not matched to a gene: 8. This CDR3 region has 14 residues. Per the germline V gene, CDR1 is LGHNA and CDR2 is YSLEER. CDR3 residues: CASSRGLVDGEQFF. The CDR3 DNA follows: TGCGCCAGCAGCCGGGGACTAGTGGACGGTGAGCAGTTCTTC.

The V call is TRBV19, the J call TRBJ1-5, with D uncertain. Trimming stripped 4 bases from V and 7 bases from J, with 8 bases between. The germline gives CDR1 LNHDA, CDR2 SQIVND (reference sequence). This CDR3 is built from 12 residues. The DNA for the CDR3 is TGTGCCAGTAGTACTCCCATACAGCCCCAGCATTTT. It codes for CASSTPIQPQHF. Together with reference TRBV19 and TRBJ1-5, the CDR3 gives the full variable domain: DGGITQSPKYLFRKEGQNVTLSCEQNLNHDAMYWYRQDPGQGLRLIYYSQIVNDFQKGDIAEGYSVSREKKESFPLTVTSAQKNPTAFYLCASSTPIQPQHFGDGTRLSIL.

The chain links TRBV28 to TRBJ1-2, with 10 bases aligning to TRBD1. The CDR3 runs 15 residues. After removal of 5 bases from V and 4 bases from J, the junction contained 7 bases not matched to a gene. CDR1 and CDR2 from the germline V gene are MDHEN and SYDVKM. The CDR3 is CASSHGTGALYGYTF. In nucleotides, the CDR3 is TGTGCCAGCAGTCATGGGACAGGGGCACTCTATGGCTACACCTTC.

The chain is built from TRBV6-1 and TRBJ2-7; possible D gene TRBD1, 6 bases. V gave up 4 bases and J gave up 5 bases, with 12 bases separating them. The CDR3 runs to 13 residues. Looked up from germline, CDR1 is MNHNS and CDR2 is SASEGT. The CDR3 nucleotides are TGTGCCAGCAGTGTTTGGGGGCCGAACGAGCAGTACTTC. Encoded protein: CASSVWGPNEQYF.

The CDR3 sequence: CASNRQGHSGANVLTF. The CDR3 DNA reads TGTGCCAGCAACCGACAGGGACACTCTGGGGCCAACGTCCTGACTTTC. The chain joins TRBV11-2 to TRBJ2-6; 7 bases are shared with TRBD1. The germline CDR1 and CDR2 sequences are SGHAT and FQNNGV. CDR3 size: 16 residues. V was pared by 7 bases and J by 0 bases, with 6 bases of the junction left unmatched.

The chain uses TRBV7-6 and TRBJ2-2; D gene ambiguous. The CDR3 is 14 amino acids. The V end was cut by 1 base, the J end by 4 bases, with 7 bases between. The germline gives CDR1 SGHVS, CDR2 FNYEAQ. As DNA, the CDR3 is TGTGCCAGCAGCTTAGTGGCCGTCACCGGGGAGCTGTTTTTT. It yields the protein CASSLVAVTGELFF. Full variable domain (missing parts from reference TRBV7-6 and TRBJ2-2): GAGVSQSPRYKVTKRGQDVALRCDPISGHVSLYWYRQALGQGPEFLTYFNYEAQQDKSGLPNDRFSAERPEGSISTLTIQRTEQRDSAMYRCASSLVAVTGELFFGEGSRLTVL.

V usage is TRBV10-1 and J usage is TRBJ2-1, with D maybe TRBD2 (5 bases). The CDR3 consists of 13 residues. Looked up from germline, CDR1 is WNHNN and CDR2 is SYGVQD (reference sequence). V was trimmed by 3 bases and J by 4 bases, leaving 7 bases between them. The CDR3 DNA reads as TGCGCCAGCAGTGAAGCGGTATACAATGAGCAGTTCTTC. It codes for CASSEAVYNEQFF.

The rearrangement links TRBV19 to TRBJ2-3; 14 bases line up with TRBD2. With 4 bases clipped from V and 4 bases from J, the junction kept 7 bases outside the gene matches. The germline V gene has CDR1 LNHDA and CDR2 SQIVND (reference sequence). This CDR3 has 17 amino acids. For the CDR3, the DNA is TGTGCCAGTAGTAGGACTAGCGGGAGGATTGGCCCAGATACGCAGTATTTT. As protein: CASSRTSGRIGPDTQYF.

The rearrangement joins TRBV21-1 to TRBJ2-7. TRBV21-1 is designated a pseudogene. This CDR3 has 13 amino acids. The CDR3 here is CASRTGLLNEQYF. CDR3 nucleotide sequence: TGTGCCAGCAGGACCGGGCTCCTAAACGAGCAGTACTTC.

This chain links TRBV11-3 with TRBJ2-1; D call uncertain. This CDR3 has 12 amino acids. CDR1 and CDR2 (germline): SGHNT, YENEEA. V gave up 4 bases and J gave up 8 bases, with 9 bases separating them. The CDR3 reads CASSSTGHEQFF. The CDR3 nucleotides are TGTGCCAGCAGCTCCACTGGTCATGAGCAGTTCTTC.

The chain has TRBV27 and TRBJ2-1; 7 nucleotides match TRBD2. Germline CDR1 and CDR2: MNHEY and SMNVEV (reference sequence). With 3 bases clipped from V and 2 bases from J, the junction kept 4 bases outside the gene matches. This CDR3 contains 15 residues. Here the CDR3 DNA reads TGTGCCAGCAGTTTGCGGCTAGCGGCCTACAATGAGCAGTTCTTC. It encodes CASSLRLAAYNEQFF.

The rearrangement uses TRBV30 and TRBJ2-7; 8 nucleotides agree with TRBD2. Trimming took 8 bases from V and 9 from J; bases not matched to a gene: 21. CDR1 GTSNPN and CDR2 SVGIG come from the germline V gene (reference sequence). This CDR3 contains 15 residues. CDR3 region: CAGTGGPGQLSGQYF. In DNA, the CDR3 is TGTGCCGGGACGGGGGGGCCGGGCCAACTATCCGGGCAGTACTTC. The variable domain in full, completed from reference TRBV30 and TRBJ2-7, reads SQTIHQWPATLVQPVGSPLSLECTVEGTSNPNLYWYRQAAGRGLQLLFYSVGIGQISSEVPQNLSASRPQDRQFILSSKKLLLSDSGFYLCAGTGGPGQLSGQYFGPGTRLTVT.

This sequence joins TRBV10-1 and TRBJ2-7; D not resolved. CDR1 and CDR2 (germline): WNHNN, SYGVQD (reference sequence). The CDR3 extends over 15 amino acids. V was pared by 3 bases and J by 2 bases, with 14 bases between. The chain's CDR3 is CASSDRKRTPYEQYF. The CDR3 DNA sequence: TGCGCCAGCAGTGACCGGAAGAGAACCCCCTACGAGCAGTACTTC.

Here the CDR3 reads CASSQDPGGSIYDYGYTF. The CDR3, as DNA: TGCGCCAGCAGCCAAGATCCCGGGGGCAGTATCTATGACTATGGCTACACCTTC. V and J are TRBV4-1 and TRBJ1-2; D may be TRBD1 (6 bases). The CDR3 spans 18 residues. Germline V gene data show CDR1 as MGHRA and CDR2 as YSYEKL. Trimming removed 0 bases at V and 3 bases at J, with 20 bases between.

The genes are TRBV7-9 and TRBJ2-3; the D gene could be TRBD1 or TRBD2 (5 bases each). Germline-derived CDR1 and CDR2 are SEHNR and FQNEAQ (reference sequence). The V gene lost 3 bases and the J gene lost 0 bases, with 16 bases spanning the gap. The CDR3 has 17 amino acids. CDR3 amino acids: CASSFSLGRDSTDTQYF. The CDR3 DNA sequence: TGTGCCAGCAGCTTTTCTCTCGGCCGGGACAGCACAGATACGCAGTATTTT.

The V gene is TRBV29-1, the J gene TRBJ2-3; 9 positions agree with TRBD1. This CDR3 is 16 amino acids long. CDR1 and CDR2 from the germline V gene are SQVTM and ANQGSEA. J was trimmed by 4 bases and V by 1 base; bases with no gene match: 9. The CDR3 sequence is CSVEGPYGQGSDTQYF. CDR3 bases: TGCAGCGTTGAAGGACCCTACGGACAGGGGTCAGATACGCAGTATTTT.